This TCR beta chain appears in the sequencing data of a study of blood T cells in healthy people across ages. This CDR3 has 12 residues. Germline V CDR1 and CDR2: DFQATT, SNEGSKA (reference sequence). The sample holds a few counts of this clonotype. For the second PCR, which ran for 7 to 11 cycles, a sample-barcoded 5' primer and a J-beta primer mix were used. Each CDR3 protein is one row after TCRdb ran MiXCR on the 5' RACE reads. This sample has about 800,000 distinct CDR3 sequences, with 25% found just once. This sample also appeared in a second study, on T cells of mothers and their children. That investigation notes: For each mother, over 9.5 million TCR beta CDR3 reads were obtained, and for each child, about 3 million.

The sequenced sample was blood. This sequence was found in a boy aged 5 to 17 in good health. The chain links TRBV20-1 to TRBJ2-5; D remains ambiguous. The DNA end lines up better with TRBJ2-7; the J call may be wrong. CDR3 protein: CSATPLFTEQYF. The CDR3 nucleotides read TGCAGTGCTACCCCTCTGTTCACCGAGCAGTACTTC.